This TCR beta chain was retrieved from a study of blood T cell repertoires in COVID-19. In the study overall: Donors in the United States, Italy and Spain gave samples during acute or convalescent COVID-19. Sample material is recorded as cDNA or gDNA derived from T cells, B-cell-depleted T cells, or PBMCs.

The CDR3 sequence is 13 residues long. The germline V gene encodes CDR1 WSHSY and CDR2 SAAADI. The germline V and J ends were trimmed by 4 bases and 4 bases, with 10 bases remaining between them. Followed longitudinally, the Seattle patients had been enrolled during active infection. In the original analysis: Nucleated cell number was recorded as an estimate derived from reference gene primer amplification. This table comes from immunoSEQ multiplex PCR, and its TCRdb copy is limited to in-frame clones, with some not included. V and J calls and clone size follow that table, whereas D and trimming were derived from the DNA. The table shows 65,000 to 95,000 clones, with 80% to 95% occurring only once.

J is TRBJ2-5 and V is TRBV10-2; D might be TRBD1 (5 bases). Sequencing input: peripheral blood. The receptor's source is a man aged 50 or older with COVID-19, enrolled during active disease. CDR3 sequence reads: CASSGQSVETQYF. CDR3 sequence (DNA): TGCGCCAGCAGTGGACAGTCCGTAGAGACCCAGTACTTC.